Described below is a single T cell receptor (beta chain) sequence and its context. The sample comes from a study of control samples from healthy donors and cancer patients. Only in-frame clones appear in the TCRdb table, and some are missing; sequencing was by immunoSEQ multiplex PCR. The sample gives around 90,000 clones, approximately 81% of which show up once; over 2% is in the top ten. The CDR3 spans 13 residues. The ends were cut back, 2 bases at V and 2 bases at J, with 7 bases in the middle. Germline CDR1 SGDLS, CDR2 YYNGEE. This sequence joins TRBV9 and TRBJ1-1; D is uncertain. This sequence was found in a middle-aged woman in good health. Sequenced input: blood. CDR3 coding DNA: TGTGCCAGCAGCGTTCGGGATAACACTGAAGCTTTCTTT. Its translation is CASSVRDNTEAFF.